The 17 T cell receptor beta chains presented below share a single source sample, sequenced in a study of long-term antiretroviral therapy in people with HIV (dated by TCRdb to the early 2020s). Sequencing of the TRB variable region was done with the immunoSEQ hsTCRB v3.0 assay at survey level resolution. TCRdb provides this immuneACCESS table in a form limited to in-frame rearrangements. Some clones are lacking; in checked studies, under half of them reflect an unresolved V gene, and why the rest are absent is not known. Within this sample are about 16,000 clones, with more than 75% of them counted one time only. The top ten constitute more than 10% of the sample. Sequencing was performed on unsorted PBMCs, taken 6.9 years after starting antiretroviral therapy. The receptors stem from a man aged 45-60 years with HIV.

This sequence joins TRBV7-2 and TRBJ2-5; the D gene is possibly TRBD1 (6 bases). The CDR3 consists of 15 residues. V gave up 4 bases and J gave up 5 bases, with 17 bases separating them. Germline loops: CDR1 SGHTA, CDR2 FQGNSA. CDR3 region: CASSSRGGSWETQYF. The CDR3 DNA reads TGTGCCAGCAGCTCCAGGGGTGGGAGTTGGGAGACCCAGTACTTC.

The rearrangement links TRBV6-1 to TRBJ2-7; D possibly corresponds to TRBD1 (5 bases). Trimming cost V 1 base and J 5 bases, with 15 bases left between them. Germline loops: CDR1 MNHNS, CDR2 SASEGT. CDR3 size: 15 residues. CDR3 sequence: CASSEEGTGADEQYF. The CDR3 region has the DNA TGTGCCAGCAGTGAAGAGGGTACAGGTGCCGACGAGCAGTACTTC.

This chain joins TRBV27 and TRBJ1-2, with a possible D match to TRBD1 (6 bases). The CDR3 extends over 17 amino acids. Germline lookup yields CDR1 MNHEY and CDR2 SMNVEV (reference sequence). The V end lost 6 bases, the J end lost 8 bases, and 28 bases lay between the germline ends. The CDR3 region is CASSDDGQRGGRRGYTF. In DNA form, the CDR3 reads TGTGCCAGCAGCGACGACGGACAGCGGGGGGGTCGGCGGGGCTACACCTTC.

The gene calls are TRBV7-2 and TRBJ2-3, with a possible D match to TRBD2 (6 bases). From germline, CDR1 is SGHTA and CDR2 FQGNSA. The CDR3 spans 12 residues. V was trimmed by 10 bases and J by 0 bases, leaving 8 bases between them. Written as DNA, the CDR3 is TGTGCCACCCGGGGGAGCACAGATACGCAGTATTTT. Its protein product is CATRGSTDTQYF.

J is TRBJ2-1 and V is TRBV7-7; 8 nucleotides line up with TRBD2. The CDR3 runs 14 residues. With V trimmed by 8 bases and J by 2 bases, 5 bases remained unmatched. Per the germline V gene, CDR1 is SSHAT and CDR2 is FNYEAQ (reference sequence). The DNA for the CDR3 is TGTGCCAGCTCTCCCGGGGGGGCCTACAATGAGCAGTTCTTC. It translates to CASSPGGAYNEQFF.

The chain uses TRBV7-3 and TRBJ2-3, with TRBD2 matching 12 bases. The CDR3 consists of 17 residues. The V gene's germline CDR1 is SGHTA and CDR2 FQGTGA. Germline trimming cut 5 bases from V and 0 bases from J; bases unmatched to any gene: 6. The CDR3 loop is CASSARTSGVSTDTQYF. The CDR3 region has the DNA TGTGCCAGCAGCGCCAGGACTAGCGGGGTTAGCACAGATACGCAGTATTTT. Drawing the rest from reference TRBV7-3 and TRBJ2-3, the complete variable domain is GAGVSQTPSNKVTEKGKYVELRCDPISGHTALYWYRQSLGQGPEFLIYFQGTGAADDSGLPNDRFFAVRPEGSVSTLKIQRTERGDSAVYLCASSARTSGVSTDTQYFGPGTRLTVL.

The V and J genes are TRBV28 and TRBJ1-1; D not resolved. Germline V gene lookup returns CDR1 MDHEN and CDR2 SYDVKM. V was shortened by 1 base and J by 0 bases, with 0 bases between the two germline ends. The CDR3 totals 12 residues. Written as DNA, the CDR3 is TGTGCCAGCAGTTTATTGAACACTGAAGCTTTCTTT. Translation: CASSLLNTEAFF.

This clone is a singleton in its sample. The chain joins TRBV7-2 to TRBJ1-5; a possible D gene is TRBD1 (5 bases). Germline CDR1 reads SGHTA; CDR2 reads FQGNSA. V lost 1 base to trimming and J lost 5 bases, with 15 bases between them. The CDR3 runs 16 residues. This CDR3 is CASSLDGDVIYQPQHF. As DNA, the CDR3 is TGTGCCAGCAGCTTAGATGGGGACGTAATATATCAGCCCCAGCATTTT.

The chain uses TRBV9 and TRBJ2-1; D perhaps matches TRBD2 (6 bases). The germline gives CDR1 SGDLS, CDR2 YYNGEE. The CDR3 extends over 15 amino acids. V lost 0 bases and J lost 8, with 15 bases in between. CDR3 amino acids: CASSVAGGVRHEQFF. The CDR3 coding sequence is TGTGCCAGCAGCGTAGCCGGGGGAGTAAGGCATGAGCAGTTCTTC.

The rearrangement uses TRBV6-4 and TRBJ1-1; D remains unclear. The germline V gene has CDR1 MRHNA and CDR2 SNTAGT. V lost 0 bases and J 5 bases, leaving 7 bases between the germline ends. CDR3 length: 13 residues. The CDR3 loop is CASSDSIWTEAFF. The CDR3 DNA follows: TGTGCCAGCAGTGACTCGATCTGGACTGAAGCTTTCTTT.

This clone was picked up a small number of times. The J gene is TRBJ1-2, the V gene TRBV30, with 8 bases identical to TRBD1. This CDR3 is 15 amino acids long. Losses at the gene ends were 1 base for V and 7 bases for J; bases not matched to a gene: 11. Per the germline V gene, CDR1 is GTSNPN and CDR2 is SVGIG (reference sequence). The CDR3 here is CAWSDPAGGAFGYTF. The CDR3 DNA sequence: TGTGCCTGGAGTGATCCCGCAGGGGGCGCTTTTGGCTACACCTTC.

This chain uses TRBV28 with TRBJ2-7; 7 bases agree with TRBD1. The CDR3 extends over 14 amino acids. V gave up 6 bases and J gave up 6 bases; unmatched junction bases: 11. CDR1 and CDR2 (germline): MDHEN, SYDVKM. In DNA, the CDR3 is TGTGCCAGCAGCTCTCGGACAGGCCCGGGCGAGCAGTACTTC. Translation gives CASSSRTGPGEQYF.

The chain employs TRBV5-5 and TRBJ1-2, with D unclear. The CDR3 runs 14 residues. Germline values: CDR1 SGHKS, CDR2 YYEKEE (reference sequence). V shed 4 bases and J shed 2 bases, with 12 bases lying between them. The CDR3 DNA is TGTGCCAGCAGCCTCGGTGGATCCAACTATGGCTACACCTTC. Protein product: CASSLGGSNYGYTF. The whole variable domain, remainder taken from reference TRBV5-5 and TRBJ1-2, is DAGVTQSPTHLIKTRGQQVTLRCSPISGHKSVSWYQQVLGQGPQFIFQYYEKEERGRGNFPDRFSARQFPNYSSELNVNALLLGDSALYLCASSLGGSNYGYTFGSGTRLTVV.

The chain has TRBV19 and TRBJ1-1, with TRBD1 matching over 8 bases. Unmatched junction bases numbered 2, after V lost 4 bases and J lost 1 base. The CDR3 extends over 14 amino acids. Germline assignment: CDR1 LNHDA and CDR2 SQIVND (reference sequence). The CDR3 DNA is TGTGCCAGTAGTACAGGGGGCGCGAACACTGAAGCTTTCTTT. This translates into CASSTGGANTEAFF.

A few counts support this clone. The gene calls are TRBV11-2 and TRBJ2-3; D might be TRBD2 (6 bases). This CDR3 spans 16 amino acids. From germline, CDR1 is SGHAT and CDR2 FQNNGV. V was trimmed by 5 bases and J by 0 bases, leaving 15 bases between them. Written as DNA, the CDR3 is TGTGCCAGCAGCCGCGCGGGGAGACAGAGCACAGATACGCAGTATTTT. Protein product: CASSRAGRQSTDTQYF.

The chain has TRBV5-4 and TRBJ2-7; 12 nucleotides agree with TRBD2. The CDR3 totals 16 residues. CDR1 is SGHNT, CDR2 YYREEE, per germline (reference sequence). After removal of 0 bases from V and 2 bases from J, the junction contained 3 bases not matched to a gene. In nucleotides, the CDR3 is TGTGCCAGCAGCTTGGGGACTAGCGGGATCGCCTACGAGCAGTACTTC. Translated, it gives CASSLGTSGIAYEQYF.

The rearrangement joins TRBV29-1 to TRBJ2-3, with D perhaps matching TRBD1 (5 bases). The CDR3 runs to 12 residues. Germline CDR1 and CDR2: SQVTM and ANQGSEA. Trimming took 1 base from V and 4 from J, leaving 6 bases between them. CDR3: CSVEGQSDTQYF. DNA of the CDR3: TGCAGCGTTGAAGGACAGTCAGATACGCAGTATTTT.